A selection of T cell receptor beta chains follows, all from one sample in a study of T cell responses to AZD1222 COVID-19 vaccine. The method was immunoSEQ multiplex PCR; TCRdb's version includes in-frame clones alone and lacks a portion of them. The data hold 150,000 to 200,000 clones, with 80% to 90% observed a single time. Sequencing was performed on peripheral blood, taken 28 days after the second AZD1222 dose. These receptors were collected from an adult who received the AZD1222 COVID-19 vaccine. Each CDR3 is given without its conserved first and last residue. Clone size appears in some rows only: once, few, many, or a class for an expanded clone.

clone size	J gene	V gene	CDR3 protein
-	TRBJ2-1	TRBV24-1	ATSDPDGDSYNEQF
-	TRBJ1-1	TRBV6-6	ASSYGTDEAF
-	TRBJ2-3	TRBV9	ASSASGGGTTDTQY
-	TRBJ1-6	TRBV10-3	AISDRGLNSPLH
-	TRBJ2-1	TRBV30	ALGDREDEQF
-	TRBJ2-7	TRBV5-1	ASSLNGQSYEQY
-	TRBJ2-7	TRBV7-8	ASSSGQGASYEQY
once	TRBJ2-7	TRBV9	ASSTAAELTYEQY
-	TRBJ2-7	TRBV5-6	ASSPGTGARFQGEQY
-	TRBJ1-1	TRBV5-1	ASSPRTAGRGAF
-	TRBJ2-3	TRBV7-6	ASSLGSGAGTDTQY
-	TRBJ1-2	TRBV30	AWSVSNNYGYT
few	TRBJ1-6	TRBV29-1	SVKGTDNSPLH
-	TRBJ2-1	TRBV5-6	ASSLLPGEQF
-	TRBJ2-3	TRBV6-6	ASSLTSVTDTQY
-	TRBJ1-4	TRBV6-1	ASSEAAGSNEKLF
few	TRBJ2-7	TRBV19	ASRKRGIDEQY
-	TRBJ1-2	TRBV24-1	ATSDFSGGGYT
-	TRBJ1-6	TRBV3-1/TRBV3-2	ASSRREGRRNSPLH
-	TRBJ2-7	TRBV15	ATSRSRGPGGEQY
-	TRBJ1-1	TRBV5-1	ASSFRSTANTEAF
-	TRBJ2-7	TRBV7-3	ASSSPGTSLY
-	TRBJ2-7	TRBV27	ASSFGQGPSEQY
-	TRBJ2-7	TRBV29-1	SVEAGRGGVYEQY
-	TRBJ2-7	TRBV6-1	ASSEASLPEQY